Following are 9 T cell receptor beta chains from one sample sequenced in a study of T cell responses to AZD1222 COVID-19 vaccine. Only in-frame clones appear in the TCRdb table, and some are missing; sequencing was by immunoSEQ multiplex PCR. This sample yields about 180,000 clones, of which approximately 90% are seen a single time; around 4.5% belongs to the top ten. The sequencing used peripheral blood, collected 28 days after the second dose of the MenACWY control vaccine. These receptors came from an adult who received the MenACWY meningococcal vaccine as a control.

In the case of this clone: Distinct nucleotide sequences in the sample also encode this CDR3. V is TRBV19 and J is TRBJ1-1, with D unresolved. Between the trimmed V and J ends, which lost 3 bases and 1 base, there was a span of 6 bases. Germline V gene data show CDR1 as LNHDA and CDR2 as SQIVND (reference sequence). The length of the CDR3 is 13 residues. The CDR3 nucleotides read TGTGCCAGTAGTATTAACTCGAACACTGAAGCTTTCTTT. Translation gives CASSINSNTEAFF. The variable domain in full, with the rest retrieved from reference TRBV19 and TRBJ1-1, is DGGITQSPKYLFRKEGQNVTLSCEQNLNHDAMYWYRQDPGQGLRLIYYSQIVNDFQKGDIAEGYSVSREKKESFPLTVTSAQKNPTAFYLCASSINSNTEAFFGQGTRLTVV.

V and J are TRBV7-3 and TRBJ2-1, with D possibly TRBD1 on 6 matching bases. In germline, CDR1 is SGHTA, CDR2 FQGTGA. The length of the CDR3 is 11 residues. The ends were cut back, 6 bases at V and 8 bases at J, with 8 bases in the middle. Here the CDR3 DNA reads TGTGCCAGCAGGTCAGGGGATGAGCAGTTCTTC. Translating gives CASRSGDEQFF.

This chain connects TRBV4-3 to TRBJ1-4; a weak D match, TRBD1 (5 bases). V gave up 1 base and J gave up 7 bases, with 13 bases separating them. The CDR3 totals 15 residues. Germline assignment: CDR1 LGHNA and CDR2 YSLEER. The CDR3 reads CASSQGRGYGEKLFF. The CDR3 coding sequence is TGCGCCAGCAGCCAAGGGAGGGGATACGGTGAAAAACTGTTTTTT.

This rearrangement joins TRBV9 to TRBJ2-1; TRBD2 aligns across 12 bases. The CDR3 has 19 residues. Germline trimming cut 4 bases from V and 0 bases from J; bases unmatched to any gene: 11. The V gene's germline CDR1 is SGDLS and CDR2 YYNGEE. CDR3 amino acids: CASSHPGLAGQSSYNEQFF. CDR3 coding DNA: TGTGCCAGCAGCCACCCGGGACTAGCGGGCCAAAGCTCCTACAATGAGCAGTTCTTC.

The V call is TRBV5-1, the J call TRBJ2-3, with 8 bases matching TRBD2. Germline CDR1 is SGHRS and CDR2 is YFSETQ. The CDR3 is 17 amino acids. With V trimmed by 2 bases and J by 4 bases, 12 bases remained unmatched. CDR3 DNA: TGCGCCAGCAGCTTAATTGGCTCGGGACTAGTCTCAGATACGCAGTATTTT. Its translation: CASSLIGSGLVSDTQYF.

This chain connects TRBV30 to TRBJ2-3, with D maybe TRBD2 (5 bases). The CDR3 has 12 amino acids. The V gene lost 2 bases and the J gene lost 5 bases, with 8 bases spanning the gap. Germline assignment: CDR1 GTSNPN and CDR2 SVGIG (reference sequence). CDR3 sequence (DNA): TGTGCCTGGAGTCAAAGCGGAGATACGCAGTATTTT. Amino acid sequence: CAWSQSGDTQYF.

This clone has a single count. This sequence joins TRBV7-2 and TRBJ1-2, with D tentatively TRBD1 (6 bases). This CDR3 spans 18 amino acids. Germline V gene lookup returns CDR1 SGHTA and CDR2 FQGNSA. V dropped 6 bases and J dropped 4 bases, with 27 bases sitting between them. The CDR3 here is CASSPSGQGYFLVYGYTF. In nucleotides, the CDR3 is TGTGCCAGCAGTCCCTCCGGGCAGGGGTATTTTTTGGTCTATGGCTACACCTTC.

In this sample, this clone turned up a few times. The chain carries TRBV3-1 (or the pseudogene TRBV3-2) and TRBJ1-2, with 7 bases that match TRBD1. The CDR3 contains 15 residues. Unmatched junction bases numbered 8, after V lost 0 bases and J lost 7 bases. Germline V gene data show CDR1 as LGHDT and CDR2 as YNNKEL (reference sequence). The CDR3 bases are TGTGCCAGCAGCCAAGATGGGAGGGGGCAGTCTGGCTACACCTTC. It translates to CASSQDGRGQSGYTF.

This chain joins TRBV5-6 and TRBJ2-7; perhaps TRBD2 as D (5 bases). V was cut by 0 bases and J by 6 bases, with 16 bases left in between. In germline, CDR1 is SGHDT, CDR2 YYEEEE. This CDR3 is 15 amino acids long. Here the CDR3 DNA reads TGTGCCAGCAGCTTGGACCTCCTCACCGGGATCGAGCAGTACTTC. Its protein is CASSLDLLTGIEQYF.